A single sample gave rise to the 8 T cell receptor beta chains below, sequenced in a study of blood T cell repertoires in COVID-19. TCRdb's table, derived via immunoSEQ multiplex PCR, lists solely in-frame clones and lacks some. The table records approximately 50,000 clones, roughly 85% of them present only once. Sequencing used peripheral blood. These receptors were collected from an older man with acute or convalescent COVID-19.

The chain combines TRBV30 with TRBJ2-3; TRBD2 might be the D (6 bases). The CDR3 runs to 12 residues. CDR1 is GTSNPN and CDR2 is SVGIG in the germline V gene (reference sequence). CDR3 loop: CGAGGFTDTQYF. DNA for the CDR3: TGTGGGGCCGGGGGATTCACAGATACGCAGTATTTT.

The chain employs TRBV2 and TRBJ1-6, with 7 bases lining up with TRBD1. Looked up from germline, CDR1 is SNHLY and CDR2 is FYNNEI. V lost 6 bases and J lost 10; bases outside the gene matches: 9. This CDR3 contains 14 residues. The CDR3 bases are TGTGCCAGCAGCCCAACAGGGGTTTACTCACCCCTCCACTTT. Encoded protein: CASSPTGVYSPLHF.

The chain links TRBV7-9 to TRBJ1-1; TRBD1 matches at 7 bases. V was clipped by 0 bases and J by 3 bases; unmatched bases: 4. CDR3 size: 15 residues. CDR1 is SEHNR, CDR2 FQNEAQ, per germline (reference sequence). This chain's CDR3 is CASSLAGQGDTEAFF. CDR3 in DNA: TGTGCCAGCAGCTTAGCGGGCCAGGGGGACACTGAAGCTTTCTTT.

V usage is TRBV27 and J usage is TRBJ2-3; 11 nucleotides agree with TRBD2. The V segment lost 7 bases and the J segment 4 bases; nucleotides outside the gene matches: 10. Germline V gene lookup returns CDR1 MNHEY and CDR2 SMNVEV (reference sequence). CDR3 length: 16 residues. In nucleotides, the CDR3 is TGTGCCAGCACCCCTCGACTAGCGGGAAGGTCAGATACGCAGTATTTT. Protein: CASTPRLAGRSDTQYF.

The genes are TRBV10-3 and TRBJ2-7; 10 bases fit TRBD2. The junction had 1 base not matched to a gene; V was cut back by 0 bases and J by 11 bases. Germline CDR1 and CDR2: ENHRY and SYGVKD. The CDR3 runs to 12 residues. Written as DNA, the CDR3 is TGTGCCATCAGTGAGTCTGGGACTAGCGAGTACTTC. Amino acid sequence: CAISESGTSEYF.

The rearrangement joins TRBV5-5 to TRBJ1-4; D might be TRBD1 (5 bases). The CDR3 loop spans 14 amino acids. The V end lost 3 bases, the J end lost 8 bases, and 14 bases lay between the germline ends. Germline-derived CDR1 and CDR2 are SGHKS and YYEKEE (reference sequence). Here the CDR3 reads CASSSGLREEKLFF. CDR3 coding DNA: TGTGCCAGCAGCTCAGGGCTTAGGGAAGAAAAACTGTTTTTT.

The chain is built from TRBV7-9 and TRBJ1-6; D is unresolved. The CDR3 length is 17 residues. V shed 5 bases and J shed 0 bases, with 14 bases lying between them. Germline V gives CDR1 SEHNR, CDR2 FQNEAQ (reference sequence). The CDR3 is CASSPRLLSSYNSPLHF. For the CDR3, the DNA is TGTGCCAGCAGCCCAAGACTCCTGAGCTCCTATAATTCACCCCTCCACTTT. The full variable domain, with the rest looked up from reference TRBV7-9 and TRBJ1-6, is DTGVSQNPRHKITKRGQNVTFRCDPISEHNRLYWYRQTLGQGPEFLTYFQNEAQLEKSRLLSDRFSAERPKGSFSTLEIQRTEQGDSAMYLCASSPRLLSSYNSPLHFGNGTRLTVT.

V usage is TRBV6-5 and J usage is TRBJ2-5, with 8 positions matching TRBD1. Germline V gives CDR1 MNHEY, CDR2 SVGAGI. This CDR3 spans 13 amino acids. The ends lost 6 bases at V and 6 bases at J; junction bases unmatched: 6. CDR3 residues: CASRPTGGQTQYF. CDR3 DNA: TGTGCCAGCAGACCAACAGGGGGGCAGACCCAGTACTTC.